This T cell receptor beta chain was profiled in a study of CD8+ T cells in alopecia areata. The overall study: Treated patients were given oral tofacitinib, which was dosed at 5 to 10 mg twice daily. Overall study findings and caveats: Scalp lesions, especially in alopecia totalis/universalis, had higher clonality than normal scalp.

CDR1 and CDR2 (germline): MGHDK, SYGVNS. The CDR3 covers 13 residues. Following RNA extraction, reverse transcription yielded cDNA that acted as the sequencing template. The table came from immunoSEQ multiplex PCR; TCRdb's copy has only in-frame clones and leaves some out. The sample holds 75,000 to 100,000 clones, around two fifths seen once. Turning to this clone: The antigen is undetermined.

The chain combines TRBV25-1 with TRBJ2-5, with D perhaps TRBD1 (5 bases). TRBJ2-7 matches the DNA end more closely, so the J call is doubtful. The TCR was taken from a human donor with alopecia areata. The material sequenced was CD4+ T cells sorted from blood. The CDR3: CASSDRGAYEQYF. The CDR3, as DNA: TGTGCCAGCAGTGATAGGGGCGCCTACGAGCAGTACTTC.